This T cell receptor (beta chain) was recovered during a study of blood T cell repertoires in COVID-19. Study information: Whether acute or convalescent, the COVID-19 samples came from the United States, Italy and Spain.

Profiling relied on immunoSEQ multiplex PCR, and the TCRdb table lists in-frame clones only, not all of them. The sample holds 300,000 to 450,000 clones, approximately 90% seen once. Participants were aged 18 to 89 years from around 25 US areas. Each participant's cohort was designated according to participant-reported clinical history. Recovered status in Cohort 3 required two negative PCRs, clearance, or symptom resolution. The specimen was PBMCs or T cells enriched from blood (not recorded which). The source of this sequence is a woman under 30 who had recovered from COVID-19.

The CDR3 nucleotides read TGTGCCAGCAGCGTAGTAGGAGGTCCTAACTATGGCTACACCTTC. Protein: CASSVVGGPNYGYTF. The V call is TRBV9, the J call TRBJ1-2; D gene uncertain. The CDR3 loop spans 15 amino acids. The germline V gene has CDR1 SGDLS and CDR2 YYNGEE. V was clipped by 0 bases and J by 0 bases, with 9 bases between them. Complete variable domain (other parts from reference TRBV9 and TRBJ1-2): DSGVTQTPKHLITATGQRVTLRCSPRSGDLSVYWYQQSLDQGLQFLIQYYNGEERAKGNILERFSAQQFPDLHSELNLSSLELGDSALYFCASSVVGGPNYGYTFGSGTRLTVV.